Below are 3 T cell receptor beta chains sequenced from a single sample in a study of T-cell memory formation after mild COVID-19. A single record per CDR3 protein comes from TCRdb applying MiXCR to the 5' RACE reads. The table has about 470,000 distinct CDR3 sequences, about 20% seen once; the top ten hold more than 9%. The sequencing input was PBMCs or a T cell subset sorted from them (not recorded which). The receptor source for this set is an adult woman who had mild COVID-19 (a few samples of this study predate the infection). Cell type and time point are not known.

This chain links TRBV29-1 with TRBJ2-3, with 14 bases aligning to TRBD2. J gave up 3 bases and V 6 bases, and 8 bases lay outside the gene matches. The length of the CDR3 is 16 residues. Germline V lookup: CDR1 SQVTM, CDR2 ANQGSEA. CDR3 in amino acids: CSVRLAGGLLTDTQYF. As DNA, the CDR3 is TGCAGCGTGAGACTAGCGGGGGGGCTACTAACAGATACGCAGTATTTT.

This clonotype appeared a few times. The chain links TRBV3-1 to TRBJ1-1, with a weak D call TRBD1 (5 bases). The V gene's germline CDR1 is LGHDT and CDR2 YNNKEL (reference sequence). The ends were cut back, 5 bases at V and 6 bases at J, with 13 bases in the middle. CDR3 length: 13 residues. This CDR3 is CASSFRQSPEAFF. In nucleotides, the CDR3 is TGTGCCAGCAGCTTCCGACAGAGCCCTGAAGCTTTCTTT.

This clonotype showed up just a few times. V and J are TRBV4-1 and TRBJ2-7, with a weak D call TRBD2 (6 bases). This CDR3 contains 17 residues. V lost 0 bases and J lost 4, with 19 bases in between. Germline CDR1 reads MGHRA; CDR2 reads YSYEKL. CDR3 sequence: CASSQDGWLANSYEQYF. CDR3 DNA sequence: TGCGCCAGCAGCCAAGATGGGTGGCTAGCGAATTCGTACGAGCAGTACTTC.